This T cell receptor beta chain was profiled in a study of blood T cell repertoires in COVID-19. Turning to the study itself: The analysed material was cDNA or gDNA that came from T cells, B-cell-depleted T cells, or PBMCs.

In the study's own analysis: Reference gene primer amplification gave estimated nucleated cell counts. Only in-frame clones appear in the TCRdb table, and some are missing; sequencing was by immunoSEQ multiplex PCR. V and J calls and clone size are copied from that table; D and trimming were computed from the DNA. This table holds roughly 240,000 clones, around 83% found once. The CDR3 spans 15 residues. Trimming took 5 bases from V and 7 from J, leaving 15 bases between them. Germline assignment: CDR1 MNHEY and CDR2 SVGAGI. The chain couples TRBV6-5 to TRBJ1-6, with D possibly matching TRBD1 (5 bases). The sequence was collected from a man between 40 and 49 years old who had recovered from COVID-19. The sequenced sample consisted of peripheral blood. The CDR3 region has the DNA TGTGCCAGCAGTCCCACCCAGGGTTTAAATTCACCCCTCCACTTT. This translates into CASSPTQGLNSPLHF.